What follows are 30 T cell receptor beta chains derived from one specimen sequenced in a study of blood T cell repertoires in COVID-19. The protocol was immunoSEQ multiplex PCR, while the TCRdb copy is restricted to in-frame clones and leaves out a portion. The sample has tens of thousands of clones; 75% to 85% are singletons. Sequenced input: peripheral blood. The receptors here all came from a man of 80 years or more with COVID-19, enrolled during active disease.

The chain carries TRBV9 and TRBJ2-2; D is unclear. V lost 4 bases and J lost 5, with 15 bases in between. Looked up from germline, CDR1 is SGDLS and CDR2 is YYNGEE. The CDR3 is 15 amino acids. The CDR3 region is CASSPNTRSTGELFF. The CDR3 region has the DNA TGTGCCAGCAGCCCAAATACAAGGAGTACCGGGGAGCTGTTTTTT.

This clone is a singleton in its sample. V and J are TRBV18 and TRBJ1-1, with 8 bases fitting TRBD1. Per germline, CDR1 KGHSH and CDR2 LQKENI. V dropped 4 bases and J dropped 3; count of bases not matched to a gene: 7. The CDR3 runs 15 residues. Here the CDR3 reads CASSRRTGKYTEAFF. Written as DNA, the CDR3 is TGTGCCAGCTCACGTCGGACAGGGAAGTACACTGAAGCTTTCTTT.

This chain joins TRBV15 and TRBJ2-3; 8 bases are a match to TRBD2. The J segment lost 4 bases and the V segment lost 0 bases, leaving 9 bases of the junction unmatched. The V gene's germline CDR1 is LNHNV and CDR2 YYDKDF (reference sequence). The CDR3 is made up of 17 amino acids. CDR3 protein: CATSREGAGAQADTQYF. In nucleotides, the CDR3 is TGTGCCACCAGCAGAGAGGGAGCGGGAGCTCAGGCAGATACGCAGTATTTT.

J is TRBJ1-5 and V is TRBV18; 7 bases match TRBD1. The junction had 2 bases not matched to a gene; V was cut back by 3 bases and J by 0 bases. CDR3 length: 15 amino acids. The germline V gene encodes CDR1 KGHSH and CDR2 LQKENI. This CDR3 reads CASSPDRHSNQPQHF. In nucleotides, the CDR3 is TGTGCCAGCTCACCGGACAGGCATAGCAATCAGCCCCAGCATTTT.

This rearrangement joins TRBV3-1 (or the pseudogene TRBV3-2) to TRBJ2-7; 8 bases map to TRBD1. J gave up 7 bases and V 3 bases, and 8 bases lay outside the gene matches. CDR3 length equals 14 residues. Germline lookup yields CDR1 LGHDT and CDR2 YNNKEL (reference sequence). The CDR3 loop is CASSHSDRVSEQYF. The CDR3 DNA sequence: TGTGCCAGCAGCCACTCGGACAGGGTGTCAGAGCAGTACTTC.

The chain carries TRBV6-1 and TRBJ2-1, with TRBD2 as a possible D gene (5 bases). The germline CDR1 and CDR2 sequences are MNHNS and SASEGT. The CDR3 spans 16 residues. V was pared by 0 bases and J by 6 bases, with 15 bases between. The CDR3 DNA reads as TGTGCCAGCAGTGAAGCGCTGGGGTCGGGGAGCAATGAGCAGTTCTTC. Its translation is CASSEALGSGSNEQFF.

This chain connects TRBV19 to TRBJ2-5, with 8 bases identical to TRBD1. The CDR3 length is 16 residues. V lost 5 bases, J lost 2 bases, and 10 bases stayed unmatched. Germline V lookup: CDR1 LNHDA, CDR2 SQIVND (reference sequence). In DNA, the CDR3 is TGTGCCAGTAGTGACGACAGGGGTTCCTCACAAGAGACCCAGTACTTC. It is translated as CASSDDRGSSQETQYF.

The chain has TRBV28 and TRBJ2-3; 12 bases fit TRBD2. The CDR3 is 17 amino acids. The germline V gene encodes CDR1 MDHEN and CDR2 SYDVKM. V shed 4 bases, J shed 0 bases, and the junction held 5 bases outside the gene matches. CDR3 sequence: CASSSPGTSGSTDTQYF. The CDR3 DNA follows: TGTGCCAGCAGTTCTCCCGGGACTAGCGGGAGCACAGATACGCAGTATTTT.

This clone was seen only a few times. This chain uses TRBV4-3 with TRBJ1-1; no clear D gene. CDR1 and CDR2 from the germline V gene are LGHNA and YSLEER. V lost 1 base and J 7 bases, leaving 13 bases between the germline ends. The CDR3 length is 14 residues. CDR3 coding DNA: TGCGCCAGCAGCCAAGTCCACAGTTTCGGTGAAGCTTTCTTT. Protein: CASSQVHSFGEAFF.

V is TRBV10-3 and J is TRBJ2-1; 10 bases are shared with TRBD2. The germline V gene encodes CDR1 ENHRY and CDR2 SYGVKD. V lost 1 base to trimming and J lost 2 bases; unmatched junction nucleotides: 23. There are 23 residues in the CDR3. The CDR3 protein is CAISEFRARGRLAGAIPYNEQFF. CDR3 in DNA: TGTGCCATCAGTGAGTTTCGAGCGCGGGGTCGTCTAGCGGGGGCAATCCCCTACAATGAGCAGTTCTTC.

The chain carries TRBV6-6 and TRBJ1-3; D uncertain. The CDR3 has 16 amino acids. The germline V gene has CDR1 MNHNY and CDR2 SVGAGI (reference sequence). V dropped 4 bases and J dropped 0 bases, with 13 bases sitting between them. CDR3 DNA sequence: TGTGCCAGCAGTTCCGGCCCGACAATCTCTGGAAACACCATATATTTT. Encoded protein: CASSSGPTISGNTIYF.

The chain recombines TRBV4-3 with TRBJ1-4; 8 nucleotides match TRBD1. V dropped 0 bases and J dropped 4; count of bases not matched to a gene: 10. Germline V gives CDR1 LGHNA, CDR2 YSLEER. This CDR3 region has 18 residues. In nucleotides, the CDR3 is TGCGCCAGCAGCCAAGAGTTACTCCCAGGGGGCGGTAATGAAAAACTGTTTTTT. This encodes CASSQELLPGGGNEKLFF.

V gene TRBV4-3 combines with J gene TRBJ1-2; TRBD1 matches at 7 bases. CDR3 length: 16 amino acids. The ends lost 0 bases at V and 5 bases at J; junction bases unmatched: 9. Germline CDR1 reads LGHNA; CDR2 reads YSLEER. CDR3: CASSQDPTGAKYGYTF. DNA for the CDR3: TGCGCCAGCAGCCAAGATCCCACAGGGGCGAAGTATGGCTACACCTTC.

The chain couples TRBV5-1 to TRBJ2-3; D is uncertain. This CDR3 contains 11 residues. V lost 5 bases, J lost 4 bases, and 5 bases lay in between. The germline V gene has CDR1 SGHRS and CDR2 YFSETQ. The CDR3 nucleotides read TGCGCCAGCAGGATAGCAGATACGCAGTATTTT. Its translation: CASRIADTQYF.

The chain employs TRBV10-3 and TRBJ1-5; 9 nucleotides line up with TRBD1. Germline CDR1 is ENHRY and CDR2 is SYGVKD. J lost 4 bases, V lost 9 bases, and 16 bases had no gene match. CDR3 size: 17 residues. CDR3 DNA: TGTGCCATGGGGAGAAAGGACAGGGGTTCCCGAAATCAGCCCCAGCATTTT. This codes for CAMGRKDRGSRNQPQHF.

CDR3 sequence reads: CASSFRGEAFF. In DNA form, the CDR3 reads TGTGCCAGCAGCTTCAGGGGTGAAGCTTTCTTT. V is TRBV7-2 and J is TRBJ1-1; D might be TRBD1 (6 bases). V was pared by 3 bases and J by 7 bases, with 6 bases between. The germline V gene encodes CDR1 SGHTA and CDR2 FQGNSA. The CDR3 runs 11 residues.

Here the CDR3 reads CAISDLSDEKLFF. The CDR3 bases are TGTGCCATCAGTGACCTGTCAGATGAAAAACTGTTTTTT. J is TRBJ1-4 and V is TRBV10-3, with D unclear. CDR3 length: 13 amino acids. With 3 bases removed from V and 6 bases from J, the gap between germline ends came to 8 bases. CDR1 is ENHRY, CDR2 SYGVKD, per germline.

V usage is TRBV5-1 and J usage is TRBJ1-1, with a tentative D call TRBD1 (5 bases). Trimming removed 0 bases at V and 4 bases at J, with 13 bases between. The germline gives CDR1 SGHRS, CDR2 YFSETQ. CDR3 length equals 15 residues. CDR3 DNA: TGCGCCAGCAGCTTGGGCCAAAACAGGATCACTGAAGCTTTCTTT. Amino acids: CASSLGQNRITEAFF. The whole variable domain, remainder taken from reference TRBV5-1 and TRBJ1-1, is KAGVTQTPRYLIKTRGQQVTLSCSPISGHRSVSWYQQTPGQGLQFLFEYFSETQRNKGNFPGRFSGRQFSNSRSEMNVSTLELGDSALYLCASSLGQNRITEAFFGQGTRLTVV.

About this clone: Other DNA sequences within the sample encode an identical CDR3. The rearrangement links TRBV2 to TRBJ2-7, with 7 bases matching TRBD1. The CDR3 has 13 amino acids. Germline CDR1 is SNHLY and CDR2 is FYNNEI. V trimming: 7 bases; J trimming: 3 bases; junction bases outside the gene matches: 6. The DNA for the CDR3 is TGTGCCAGCACTAGGGACAGAAACTACGAGCAGTACTTC. It encodes CASTRDRNYEQYF.

V usage is TRBV6-5 and J usage is TRBJ1-6; D may be TRBD1 (5 bases). The germline V and J ends were trimmed by 5 bases and 10 bases, with 12 bases remaining between them. The CDR3 length is 13 residues. In germline, CDR1 is MNHEY, CDR2 SVGAGI. As DNA, the CDR3 is TGTGCCAGCAGTCGAAGGACAACCTCACCCCTCCACTTT. It is translated as CASSRRTTSPLHF.

The chain combines TRBV14 with TRBJ2-5; D unresolved. Germline V CDR1 and CDR2: SGHDN, FVKESK. The CDR3 extends over 13 amino acids. Trimming removed 6 bases at V and 5 bases at J, with 13 bases between. CDR3 residues: CASRAVSRETQYF. Written as DNA, the CDR3 is TGTGCCAGCAGAGCCGTCTCTAGGGAGACCCAGTACTTC.

The rearrangement uses TRBV6-5 and TRBJ2-1; no clear D gene. The CDR3 has 14 amino acids. The V gene lost 2 bases and the J gene lost 5 bases, with 10 bases spanning the gap. CDR1 and CDR2 from the germline V gene are MNHEY and SVGAGI. The CDR3 DNA is TGTGCCAGCAGTTACAGGTCAGGAAACAATGAGCAGTTCTTC. It is translated as CASSYRSGNNEQFF.

CDR3 coding DNA: TGTGCCAGCAGCGAGCTTGGGACAAGCACAGATACGCAGTATTTT. Protein sequence: CASSELGTSTDTQYF. V gene TRBV7-2 combines with J gene TRBJ2-3; TRBD1 is a possible D gene (6 bases). Germline values: CDR1 SGHTA, CDR2 FQGNSA. The V end was cut by 5 bases, the J end by 0 bases, with 12 bases between. The CDR3 consists of 15 residues.

The V call is TRBV11-3, the J call TRBJ2-7; 7 bases line up with TRBD1. The germline CDR1 and CDR2 sequences are SGHNT and YENEEA. Unmatched junction bases numbered 1, after V lost 3 bases and J lost 2 bases. This CDR3 is 13 amino acids long. The CDR3 nucleotides are TGTGCCAGCAGCTTCGGACAGGCCTACGAGCAGTACTTC. Amino acid sequence: CASSFGQAYEQYF.

The chain carries TRBV11-2 and TRBJ1-2; TRBD1 agrees at 7 bases. V lost 5 bases to trimming and J lost 6 bases; unmatched junction nucleotides: 12. Germline loops: CDR1 SGHAT, CDR2 FQNNGV. This CDR3 is built from 15 residues. The chain's CDR3 is CASSLLDRSLDGYTF. The DNA for the CDR3 is TGTGCCAGCAGCCTTCTGGACAGGTCGCTGGATGGCTACACCTTC.

V usage is TRBV12-3 or TRBV12-4 and J usage is TRBJ1-1; no clear D. This CDR3 is 13 amino acids long. Trimming pared 5 bases from V and 0 bases from J, leaving 7 bases between. DNA of the CDR3: TGTGCCAGCAGTACCCAGATGAACACTGAAGCTTTCTTT. It is translated as CASSTQMNTEAFF.

In this sample, this clone turned up many times. The chain carries TRBV13 and TRBJ2-3; weak D call: TRBD1 (5 bases). Germline loops: CDR1 PRHDT, CDR2 FYEKMQ (reference sequence). This CDR3 has 14 residues. V dropped 5 bases and J dropped 6 bases, with 15 bases sitting between them. The CDR3 is CASSRTGARDTQYF. DNA of the CDR3: TGTGCCAGCAGCCGCACTGGGGCCCGGGATACGCAGTATTTT.

This chain links TRBV10-3 with TRBJ2-7; 7 nucleotides align to TRBD1. The junction had 5 bases not matched to a gene; V was cut back by 2 bases and J by 4 bases. Per the germline V gene, CDR1 is ENHRY and CDR2 is SYGVKD. The CDR3 is 14 residues long. The CDR3 sequence: CAISERGGRYEQYF. For the CDR3, the DNA is TGTGCCATCAGTGAGAGAGGGGGCCGGTACGAGCAGTACTTC.

This chain joins TRBV27 and TRBJ2-7; 12 nucleotides agree with TRBD2. Trimming removed 0 bases from V and 5 bases from J; junction bases left unmatched: 11. CDR1 is MNHEY and CDR2 is SMNVEV in the germline V gene (reference sequence). The CDR3 length is 18 residues. CDR3 coding DNA: TGTGCCAGCAGTTTATCGCGCCCGACTAGCGGGAGAGTCCACGAGCAGTACTTC. It is translated as CASSLSRPTSGRVHEQYF.

The V and J genes are TRBV11-2 and TRBJ2-2; D not certain. Trimming removed 5 bases at V and 7 bases at J, with 8 bases between. This CDR3 spans 12 amino acids. Germline lookup yields CDR1 SGHAT and CDR2 FQNNGV. The CDR3 reads CASSREVGELFF. In nucleotides, the CDR3 is TGTGCCAGCAGCCGAGAGGTCGGGGAGCTGTTTTTT.